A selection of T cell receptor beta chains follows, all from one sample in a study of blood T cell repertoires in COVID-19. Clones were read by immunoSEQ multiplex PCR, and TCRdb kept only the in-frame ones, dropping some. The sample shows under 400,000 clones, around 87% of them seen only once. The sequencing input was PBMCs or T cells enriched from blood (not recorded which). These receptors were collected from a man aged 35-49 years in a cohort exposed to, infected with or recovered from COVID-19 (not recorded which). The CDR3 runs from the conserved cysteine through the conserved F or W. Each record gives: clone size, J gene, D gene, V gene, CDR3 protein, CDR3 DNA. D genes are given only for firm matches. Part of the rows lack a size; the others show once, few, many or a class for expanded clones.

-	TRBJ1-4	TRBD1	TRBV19	CASSEGQTHNEKLFF	TGTGCCAGTAGTGAGGGACAGACCCATAATGAAAAACTGTTTTTT
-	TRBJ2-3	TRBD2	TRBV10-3	CAISLAGGIGDTQYF	TGTGCCATCAGCCTAGCGGGAGGTATAGGAGATACGCAGTATTTT
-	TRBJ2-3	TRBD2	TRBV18	CASSLAGVPDTQYF	TGTGCCAGCTCACTAGCGGGAGTCCCAGATACGCAGTATTTT
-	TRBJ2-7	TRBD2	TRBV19	CASSIIGLAGSRTYEQYF	TGTGCCAGTAGTATTATCGGACTAGCGGGATCAAGAACCTACGAGCAGTACTTC
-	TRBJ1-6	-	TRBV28	CASRAGTYNSPLHF	TGTGCCAGCAGAGCCGGGACCTATAATTCACCCCTCCACTTT
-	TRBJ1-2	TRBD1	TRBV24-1	CATSDKRTGTNYGYTF	TGTGCCACCAGTGATAAAAGGACAGGGACTAACTATGGCTACACCTTC
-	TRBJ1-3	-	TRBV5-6	CASSLASRYSGNTIYF	TGTGCCAGCAGCTTGGCCAGTCGTTATTCTGGAAACACCATATATTTT
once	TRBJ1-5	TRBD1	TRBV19	CASSIPTGVGNQPQHF	TGTGCCAGTAGTATACCTACAGGGGTGGGCAATCAGCCCCAGCATTTT
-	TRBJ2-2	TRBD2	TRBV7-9	CANREAGDTGELFF	TGTGCCAACCGCGAGGCGGGGGACACCGGGGAGCTGTTTTTT
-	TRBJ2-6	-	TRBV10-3	CAISERGVGGANVLTF	TGTGCCATCAGTGAGAGAGGAGTTGGTGGGGCCAACGTCCTGACTTTC
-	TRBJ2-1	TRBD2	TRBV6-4	CASSRTSGNPYNEQFF	TGTGCCAGCAGTAGGACTAGCGGGAACCCCTACAATGAGCAGTTCTTC
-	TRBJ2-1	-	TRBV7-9	CASSQPQRLNEQFF	TGTGCCAGCAGCCAACCCCAGCGCCTCAATGAGCAGTTCTTC
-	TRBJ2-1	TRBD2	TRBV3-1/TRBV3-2	CASSSGLAENEQFF	TGTGCCAGCAGTTCGGGACTAGCTGAAAATGAGCAGTTCTTC
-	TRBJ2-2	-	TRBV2	CASRKDYHTGELFF	TGTGCCAGCAGGAAGGACTACCACACCGGGGAGCTGTTTTTT
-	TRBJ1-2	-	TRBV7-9	CASSPTVPGYGYTF	TGTGCCAGCAGCCCGACAGTACCAGGCTATGGCTACACCTTC
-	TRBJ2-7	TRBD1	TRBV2	CASRRQGSYEQYF	TGTGCCAGCAGGCGACAGGGTTCCTACGAGCAGTACTTC
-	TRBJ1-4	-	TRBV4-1	CASSQGTKATNEKLFF	TGCGCCAGCAGCCAAGGAACAAAAGCAACTAATGAAAAACTGTTTTTT
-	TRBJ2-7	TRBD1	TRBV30	CAWSGTGFIYEQYF	TGTGCCTGGAGTGGGACAGGGTTTATCTACGAGCAGTACTTC
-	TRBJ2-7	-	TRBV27	CASCWAAEGEQYF	TGTGCCAGCTGCTGGGCAGCGGAGGGTGAGCAGTACTTC
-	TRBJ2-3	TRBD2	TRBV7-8	CASSLATSGESTDTQYF	TGTGCCAGCAGCTTAGCGACTAGCGGAGAAAGCACAGATACGCAGTATTTT